This TCR beta chain was captured by sequencing in a study of blood T cell repertoires in COVID-19. Seattle's enrolled individuals joined amid active infection and were then monitored longitudinally. This table comes from immunoSEQ multiplex PCR, and its TCRdb copy is limited to in-frame clones, with some not included. The sample consists of around 130,000 clones, 84% of them appearing once. The TCR originated in a man between 25 and 39 years old with COVID-19, enrolled during active disease. Input material: peripheral blood.

CDR3 sequence (DNA): TGTGCCAGCAGTCGACTGGGAGGCTACGAGCAGTACTTC. It is translated as CASSRLGGYEQYF. The V and J genes are TRBV27 and TRBJ2-7, with D perhaps matching TRBD2 (6 bases). The ends were cut back, 5 bases at V and 3 bases at J, with 11 bases in the middle. Germline lookup yields CDR1 MNHEY and CDR2 SMNVEV (reference sequence). The CDR3 is 13 residues long.